This entry lists 13 T cell receptor beta chains sequenced from one sample in a study of siplizumab effects on memory and regulatory T cells (dated by TCRdb to the late 2010s). Libraries came from the immunoSEQ multiplex PCR assay. The source is immuneACCESS, and TCRdb retained only in-frame sequences with V and J called. Part of the clones is not carried over; for the studies checked, unresolved V genes explain less than half of this, and the remainder is unexplained. A total of some 110,000 clones appear in this sample, approximately 94% of them only once. Roughly 1.5% of the sample belongs to the ten largest clones. The sequencing input was non-Treg CD4+ T cells sorted from blood. In light of the paper, this sample's cell subset or site label describes: FACS-sorted unstimulated CD4+ non-regulatory T cells. These receptors all stem from a human donor in good health.

This rearrangement joins TRBV6-5 to TRBJ2-2; possibly TRBD1 or TRBD2 for D (5 bases each). This CDR3 has 11 residues. V was clipped by 8 bases and J by 6 bases, with 7 bases between them. Germline V gives CDR1 MNHEY, CDR2 SVGAGI. The CDR3 spells CASSGPGELFF. The CDR3 DNA reads as TGTGCCAGCTCGGGACCCGGGGAGCTGTTTTTT.

CDR3 loop: CASSLGPGVLGGETQYF. The DNA of the CDR3 is TGTGCCAGCAGCTTGGGTCCTGGGGTCCTAGGTGGAGAGACCCAGTACTTC. The rearrangement joins TRBV5-6 to TRBJ2-5; D is unresolved. V was shortened by 0 bases and J by 4 bases, with 19 bases between the two germline ends. Germline V gene data show CDR1 as SGHDT and CDR2 as YYEEEE. The CDR3 spans 17 residues. Using reference TRBV5-6 and TRBJ2-5 for the parts outside the CDR3, the full variable domain is DAGVTQSPTHLIKTRGQQVTLRCSPKSGHDTVSWYQQALGQGPQFIFQYYEEEERQRGNFPDRFSGHQFPNYSSELNVNALLLGDSALYLCASSLGPGVLGGETQYFGPGTRLLVL.

The chain employs TRBV30 and TRBJ2-5, with D unresolved. CDR1 GTSNPN and CDR2 SVGIG come from the germline V gene (reference sequence). This CDR3 comprises 11 residues. The V gene lost 3 bases and the J gene lost 3 bases, with 5 bases spanning the gap. CDR3 nucleotide sequence: TGTGCCTGGAGAGAGAAAGAGACCCAGTACTTC. Translating it yields CAWREKETQYF.

The gene calls are TRBV5-1 and TRBJ1-5; TRBD1 is a possible D gene (5 bases). Germline V gene data show CDR1 as SGHRS and CDR2 as YFSETQ. V was shortened by 6 bases and J by 2 bases, with 18 bases between the two germline ends. CDR3 length: 16 amino acids. As DNA, the CDR3 is TGCGCCAGCACCCCTATGGGGCCCGGGGGCAATCAGCCCCAGCATTTT. It codes for CASTPMGPGGNQPQHF.

The sample holds one count of this clone. The chain is built from TRBV9 and TRBJ2-7; 7 bases line up with TRBD2. CDR3 length: 14 amino acids. J lost 6 bases, V lost 0 bases, and 6 bases had no gene match. Per germline, CDR1 SGDLS and CDR2 YYNGEE. DNA of the CDR3: TGTGCCAGCAGCGTAGCCGGACTAGTGGGCGAGCAGTACTTC. Its translation is CASSVAGLVGEQYF.

The chain carries TRBV5-4 and TRBJ2-7, with D perhaps TRBD2 (6 bases). The CDR3 runs to 14 residues. The germline gives CDR1 SGHNT, CDR2 YYREEE (reference sequence). Trimming pared 4 bases from V and 2 bases from J, leaving 13 bases between. For the CDR3, the DNA is TGTGCCAGCAGCATAGGAGGGAGAGCCTACGAGCAGTACTTC. It yields the protein CASSIGGRAYEQYF.

The chain carries TRBV5-6 and TRBJ2-7; 7 bases map to TRBD1. This CDR3 region has 16 residues. CDR1 SGHDT and CDR2 YYEEEE come from the germline V gene. V was clipped by 5 bases and J by 0 bases; unmatched bases: 11. The CDR3 nucleotides are TGTGCCAGCAGGAGCCTTAAGGACAGGAGCTCCTACGAGCAGTACTTC. Translating gives CASRSLKDRSSYEQYF.

This CDR3 is CASSLRGQGGYEQYF. The CDR3 nucleotides are TGTGCCAGCAGCTTACGGGGACAGGGGGGCTACGAGCAGTACTTC. The chain is built from TRBV7-9 and TRBJ2-7; TRBD1 matches 11 bases. The V gene's germline CDR1 is SEHNR and CDR2 FQNEAQ (reference sequence). CDR3 length equals 15 residues. V was pared by 2 bases and J by 3 bases, with 3 bases of the junction left unmatched.

The chain links TRBV5-4 to TRBJ1-2, with 8 bases identical to TRBD1. Losses at the gene ends were 4 bases for V and 2 bases for J; bases not matched to a gene: 7. CDR3 length equals 15 residues. CDR1 and CDR2 (germline): SGHNT, YYREEE (reference sequence). CDR3 nucleotide sequence: TGTGCCAGCAGCACCCCGGACAGGGAGAACTATGGCTACACCTTC. Translation gives CASSTPDRENYGYTF.

This chain connects TRBV6-5 to TRBJ2-5; 9 bases align to TRBD2. The length of the CDR3 is 15 residues. Per germline, CDR1 MNHEY and CDR2 SVGAGI. V lost 0 bases to trimming and J lost 4 bases; unmatched junction nucleotides: 3. CDR3 in amino acids: CASSYSTLAGETQYF. The CDR3 bases are TGTGCCAGCAGTTACTCGACACTAGCGGGAGAGACCCAGTACTTC.

CDR3 in DNA: TGTGCCAGCAGTGTTGAGGCTATCGGGGATCAGCCCCAGCATTTT. Encoded protein: CASSVEAIGDQPQHF. The chain has TRBV2 and TRBJ1-5; D uncertain. Germline V gene data show CDR1 as SNHLY and CDR2 as FYNNEI. V was clipped by 4 bases and J by 5 bases, with 15 bases between them. This CDR3 comprises 15 residues.

The CDR3 region has the DNA TGTGCCAGCAGCTTAGTGGGGGAGACCCAGTACTTC. Protein product: CASSLVGETQYF. The chain joins TRBV11-2 to TRBJ2-5; D is undetermined. CDR3 length equals 12 residues. With 1 base removed from V and 5 bases from J, the gap between germline ends came to 5 bases. Per germline, CDR1 SGHAT and CDR2 FQNNGV. Complete variable domain (other parts from reference TRBV11-2 and TRBJ2-5): EAGVAQSPRYKIIEKRQSVAFWCNPISGHATLYWYQQILGQGPKLLIQFQNNGVVDDSQLPKDRFSAERLKGVDSTLKIQPAKLEDSAVYLCASSLVGETQYFGPGTRLLVL.

V usage is TRBV4-1 and J usage is TRBJ1-2; a possible D gene is TRBD1 (6 bases). Germline values: CDR1 MGHRA, CDR2 YSYEKL. V dropped 1 base and J dropped 8 bases, with 11 bases sitting between them. CDR3 length: 13 residues. The CDR3 DNA reads TGCGCCAGCAGCCAAGGCAGGGGCAGGGGCTACACCTTC. The encoded protein is CASSQGRGRGYTF.